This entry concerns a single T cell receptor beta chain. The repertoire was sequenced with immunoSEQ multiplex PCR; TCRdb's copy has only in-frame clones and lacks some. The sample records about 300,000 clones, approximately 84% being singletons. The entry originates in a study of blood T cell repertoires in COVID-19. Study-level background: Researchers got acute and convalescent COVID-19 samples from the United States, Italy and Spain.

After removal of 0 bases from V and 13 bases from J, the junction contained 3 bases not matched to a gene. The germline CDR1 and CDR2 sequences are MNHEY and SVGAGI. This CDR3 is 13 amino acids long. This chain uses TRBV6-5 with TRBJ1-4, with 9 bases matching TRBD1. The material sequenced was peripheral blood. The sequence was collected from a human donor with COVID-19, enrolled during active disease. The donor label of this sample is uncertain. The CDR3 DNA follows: TGTGCCAGCAGTTACTCCCAGGACAGGGGACTGTTTTTT. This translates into CASSYSQDRGLFF.